These 14 T cell receptor beta chains originate from one sample sequenced in a study of blood T cell repertoires in COVID-19. The table came from immunoSEQ multiplex PCR; TCRdb's copy has only in-frame clones and leaves some out. The table includes roughly 210,000 clones, 88% detected once. Sequenced: peripheral blood. These receptors were obtained from a man aged 65 to 79 with acute or convalescent COVID-19.

The V and J genes are TRBV19 and TRBJ2-6; 8 bases align to TRBD1. The V segment lost 4 bases and the J segment 2 bases; nucleotides outside the gene matches: 7. Germline CDR1 and CDR2: LNHDA and SQIVND (reference sequence). This CDR3 is built from 17 residues. The CDR3 bases are TGTGCCAGTAGTACGGGGACAGGAACTGCTGGGGCCAACGTCCTGACTTTC. This sequence encodes CASSTGTGTAGANVLTF.

This clone was seen once. The chain's CDR3 is CASSPPDYTGELFF. The CDR3 region has the DNA TGTGCCAGCAGTCCTCCGGACTACACCGGGGAGCTGTTTTTT. This chain joins TRBV28 and TRBJ2-2; the D gene is possibly TRBD2 (5 bases). Germline V gives CDR1 MDHEN, CDR2 SYDVKM. Trimming took 5 bases from V and 3 from J, leaving 10 bases between them. The CDR3 has 14 residues.

This chain joins TRBV5-4 and TRBJ1-1; no definite D call. V was cut by 2 bases and J by 0 bases, with 8 bases left in between. Germline CDR1 is SGHNT and CDR2 is YYREEE (reference sequence). The CDR3 is 14 residues long. CDR3 loop: CASSFKPMNTEAFF. The CDR3 DNA reads TGTGCCAGCAGCTTTAAGCCTATGAACACTGAAGCTTTCTTT.

This chain uses TRBV9 with TRBJ2-5; 9 bases agree with TRBD1. The CDR3 loop spans 16 amino acids. CDR1 and CDR2 (germline): SGDLS, YYNGEE. With V trimmed by 3 bases and J by 4 bases, 10 bases remained unmatched. CDR3 sequence: CASSATGTGILETQYF. In DNA, the CDR3 is TGTGCCAGCAGCGCCACCGGGACAGGGATTTTAGAGACCCAGTACTTC.

This clone was seen only once. The chain links TRBV7-3 to TRBJ2-2, with a weak D call TRBD2 (6 bases). The germline gives CDR1 SGHTA, CDR2 FQGTGA. Trimming stripped 5 bases from V and 6 bases from J, with 10 bases between. The CDR3 is made up of 13 amino acids. The CDR3 bases are TGTGCCAGCAGCACCGGGGGAGCCGGGGAGCTGTTTTTT. It encodes CASSTGGAGELFF.

The J gene is TRBJ1-5, the V gene TRBV28; D unresolved. Trimming took 5 bases from V and 3 from J, leaving 5 bases between them. Germline V CDR1 and CDR2: MDHEN, SYDVKM. The CDR3 totals 12 residues. Here the CDR3 DNA reads TGTGCCAGCAGTCCCTCCAATCAGCCCCAGCATTTT. It translates to CASSPSNQPQHF.

The chain is built from TRBV5-1 and TRBJ2-1, with 12 bases aligning to TRBD2. The J segment lost 10 bases and the V segment lost 3 bases, leaving 8 bases of the junction unmatched. The CDR3 covers 15 residues. The germline gives CDR1 SGHRS, CDR2 YFSETQ. The CDR3 region is CASSSILTSGREQFF. For the CDR3, the DNA is TGCGCCAGCAGCTCAATTTTGACTAGCGGGAGAGAGCAGTTCTTC.

CDR3 nucleotides: TGTGCCAGCAGCTCCCGGGGGGCTAGCAATCAGCCCCAGCATTTT. Amino acids: CASSSRGASNQPQHF. This rearrangement joins TRBV7-2 to TRBJ1-5, with D possibly being TRBD1 (6 bases). Trimming cost V 4 bases and J 0 bases, with 10 bases left between them. This CDR3 has 15 amino acids. The germline gives CDR1 SGHTA, CDR2 FQGNSA.

V is TRBV11-2 and J is TRBJ1-1, with D hard to call. With 5 bases removed from V and 4 bases from J, the gap between germline ends came to 17 bases. Germline V CDR1 and CDR2: SGHAT, FQNNGV. The CDR3 loop spans 15 amino acids. The CDR3 loop reads CASSPRAQFSTEAFF. CDR3 DNA sequence: TGTGCCAGCAGCCCGAGGGCCCAATTTAGCACTGAAGCTTTCTTT.

About this clone itself: The sample holds other DNA sequences that translate to the same CDR3. CDR3 protein: CASSLQETQYF. The CDR3 DNA sequence: TGTGCCAGCTCTCTTCAAGAGACCCAGTACTTC. The chain couples TRBV18 to TRBJ2-5; no clear D. Trimming took off 6 bases at V and 2 bases at J, with 4 bases between the two ends. Germline CDR1 is KGHSH and CDR2 is LQKENI. This CDR3 is 11 amino acids long.

V and J are TRBV3-1 (or the pseudogene TRBV3-2) and TRBJ2-7; TRBD1 matches at 7 bases. Germline values: CDR1 LGHDT, CDR2 YNNKEL (reference sequence). The CDR3 is 16 residues long. With V trimmed by 2 bases and J by 3 bases, 10 bases remained unmatched. The chain's CDR3 is CASSQPEDRKNYEQYF. The CDR3 DNA sequence: TGTGCCAGCAGCCAACCGGAGGACAGGAAAAACTACGAGCAGTACTTC.

This CDR3 reads CASRPGDSGRTQQYF. In DNA, the CDR3 is TGTGCCAGCAGACCCGGGGATAGCGGGAGGACACAGCAGTACTTC. The gene calls are TRBV6-5 and TRBJ2-7; TRBD2 agrees at 10 bases. CDR3 length: 15 amino acids. Germline assignment: CDR1 MNHEY and CDR2 SVGAGI. V lost 6 bases to trimming and J lost 8 bases; unmatched junction nucleotides: 13.

V is TRBV7-3 and J is TRBJ2-6; a possible D gene is TRBD2 (7 bases). This CDR3 spans 18 amino acids. Trimming took off 3 bases at V and 0 bases at J, with 15 bases between the two ends. Per germline, CDR1 SGHTA and CDR2 FQGTGA. The CDR3 loop reads CASSLAGATSSGANVLTF. Written as DNA, the CDR3 is TGTGCCAGCAGCTTGGCGGGGGCGACGAGCTCTGGGGCCAACGTCCTGACTTTC. Filled out from reference TRBV7-3 and TRBJ2-6, the complete variable domain reads GAGVSQTPSNKVTEKGKYVELRCDPISGHTALYWYRQSLGQGPEFLIYFQGTGAADDSGLPNDRFFAVRPEGSVSTLKIQRTERGDSAVYLCASSLAGATSSGANVLTFGAGSRLTVL.

The genes are TRBV19 and TRBJ1-6; TRBD1 matches at 10 bases. The J segment lost 9 bases and the V segment lost 8 bases, leaving 10 bases of the junction unmatched. CDR1 is LNHDA and CDR2 is SQIVND in the germline V gene (reference sequence). The CDR3 is 15 amino acids. The CDR3 here is CASGYDRGQGSPLHF. The CDR3 DNA follows: TGTGCCAGTGGATACGACAGGGGGCAAGGTTCACCCCTCCACTTT.